The source of this T cell receptor (beta chain) is a study of long-term antiretroviral therapy in people with HIV. Whole-study results and caveats: Pre-ART expanded TRB clones stayed dominant throughout, though often decreasing after ART.

Worth noting for this clone: What it recognizes is unknown.

They ran version v3.0 of the immunoSEQ assay at survey level. It was roughly 40,000-55,000 T-cell genomes per sample that sequencing targeted. The assay was immunoSEQ multiplex PCR, and TCRdb's table has in-frame clones only and misses some. Of 30,000 or so clones in the sample, 84% are singletons; the top ten hold about 6.7%. Germline CDR1 reads SGHVS; CDR2 reads FQNEAQ. This CDR3 spans 15 amino acids. The V and J ends lost 6 bases and 8 bases respectively, with 19 bases between them. Here the sequenced sample was unsorted PBMCs, taken 0.4 years after starting antiretroviral therapy. The chain links TRBV7-8 to TRBJ1-4; perhaps TRBD1 as D (5 bases). This sequence was found in a man aged 18 to 30 with HIV. The CDR3 sequence is CASRGESRAREKLFF. CDR3 bases: TGTGCCAGCAGGGGGGAAAGCAGGGCTCGGGAAAAACTGTTTTTT.